This T cell receptor (beta chain) appears in the sequencing data of a study of OX40 agonist ivuxolimab in advanced cancers. Study results and caveats: The expanded peripheral T cells' antigen specificity was not determined. At doses 0.1 to 3.0 mg/kg, CD4+ and CD8+ clones expanded. Among T cells, CD8+ cells averaged more expanded clones than CD4+ cells.

Deletions cut 8 bases from V and 1 base from J, with 18 bases between. CDR3 size: 15 residues. The V gene's germline CDR1 is WNHNN and CDR2 SYGVQD (reference sequence). TCRdb's copy holds only in-frame clones and misses some; the assay was immunoSEQ multiplex PCR. Among 54,000 or so clones listed, over 75% were seen once. As to this clone: The antigen remains unidentified.

The TCR was taken from an adult with an advanced solid tumor such as melanoma, head and neck, liver or kidney cancer. Sequences were derived from CD4+ or CD8+ T cells sorted from blood, sampled in a trial of the OX40 agonist ivuxolimab. This rearrangement joins TRBV10-1 to TRBJ2-7; TRBD2 might be the D (7 bases). Written as DNA, the CDR3 is TGCGCCAGCCGGGGGGCAGACAGGAATTCCTACGAGCAGTACTTC. Translation: CASRGADRNSYEQYF.